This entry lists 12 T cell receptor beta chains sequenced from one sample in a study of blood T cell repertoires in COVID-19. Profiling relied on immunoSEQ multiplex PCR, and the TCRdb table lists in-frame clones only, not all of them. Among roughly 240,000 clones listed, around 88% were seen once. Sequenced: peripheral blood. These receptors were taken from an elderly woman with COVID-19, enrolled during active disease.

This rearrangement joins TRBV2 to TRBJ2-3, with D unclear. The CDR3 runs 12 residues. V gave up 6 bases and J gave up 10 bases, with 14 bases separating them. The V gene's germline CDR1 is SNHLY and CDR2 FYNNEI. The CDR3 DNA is TGTGCCAGCAGGGCTTCTGTTGCGGCGCAGTATTTT. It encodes CASRASVAAQYF.

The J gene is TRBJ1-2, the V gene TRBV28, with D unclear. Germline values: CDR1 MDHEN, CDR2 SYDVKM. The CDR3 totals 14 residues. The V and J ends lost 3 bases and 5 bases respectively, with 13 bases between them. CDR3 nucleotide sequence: TGTGCCAGCAGTTTGTCCCCCGCTAGGTATGGCTACACCTTC. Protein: CASSLSPARYGYTF.

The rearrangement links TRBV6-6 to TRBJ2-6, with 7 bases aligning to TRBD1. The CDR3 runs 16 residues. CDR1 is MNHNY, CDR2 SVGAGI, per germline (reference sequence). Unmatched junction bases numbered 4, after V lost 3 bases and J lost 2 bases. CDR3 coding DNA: TGTGCCAGCAGTTATCCCGGACAGGCTGGGGCCAACGTCCTGACTTTC. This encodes CASSYPGQAGANVLTF.

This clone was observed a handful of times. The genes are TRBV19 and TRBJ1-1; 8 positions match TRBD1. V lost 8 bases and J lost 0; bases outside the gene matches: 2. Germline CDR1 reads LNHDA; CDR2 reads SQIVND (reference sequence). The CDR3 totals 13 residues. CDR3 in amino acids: CASGGQVNTEAFF. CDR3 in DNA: TGTGCCAGTGGGGGACAGGTGAACACTGAAGCTTTCTTT.

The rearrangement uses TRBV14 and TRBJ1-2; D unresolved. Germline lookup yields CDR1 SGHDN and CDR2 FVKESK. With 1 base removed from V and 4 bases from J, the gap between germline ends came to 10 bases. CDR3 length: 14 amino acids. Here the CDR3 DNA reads TGTGCCAGCAGCCAAGTAACGGAGGCCTATGGCTACACCTTC. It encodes CASSQVTEAYGYTF.

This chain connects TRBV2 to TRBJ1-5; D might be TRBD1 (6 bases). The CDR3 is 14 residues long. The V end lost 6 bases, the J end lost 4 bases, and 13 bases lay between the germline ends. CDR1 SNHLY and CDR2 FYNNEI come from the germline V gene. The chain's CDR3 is CASRDRTPNQPQHF. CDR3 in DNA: TGTGCCAGCAGAGACAGGACTCCTAATCAGCCCCAGCATTTT.

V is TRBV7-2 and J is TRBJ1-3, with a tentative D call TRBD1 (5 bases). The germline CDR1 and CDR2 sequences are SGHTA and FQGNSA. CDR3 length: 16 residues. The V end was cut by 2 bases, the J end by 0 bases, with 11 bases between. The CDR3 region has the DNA TGTGCCAGCAGCTTATTACAGGCAGACTCTGGAAACACCATATATTTT. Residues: CASSLLQADSGNTIYF.

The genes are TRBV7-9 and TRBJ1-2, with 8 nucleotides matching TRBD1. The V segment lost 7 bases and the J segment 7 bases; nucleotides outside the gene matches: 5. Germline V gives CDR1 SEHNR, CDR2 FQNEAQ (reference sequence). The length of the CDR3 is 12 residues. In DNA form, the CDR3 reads TGTGCCAGCAACTCGGACAGGGCTGGCTACACCTTC. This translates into CASNSDRAGYTF.

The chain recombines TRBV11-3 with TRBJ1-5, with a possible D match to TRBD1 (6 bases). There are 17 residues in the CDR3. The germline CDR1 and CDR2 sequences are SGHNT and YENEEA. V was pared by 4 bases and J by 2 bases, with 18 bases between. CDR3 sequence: CASSSKSRQERNQPQHF. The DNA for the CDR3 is TGTGCCAGCAGCTCAAAATCTCGACAGGAGCGCAATCAGCCCCAGCATTTT. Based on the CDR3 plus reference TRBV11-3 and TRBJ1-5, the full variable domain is EAGVVQSPRYKIIEKKQPVAFWCNPISGHNTLYWYLQNLGQGPELLIRYENEEAVDDSQLPKDRFSAERLKGVDSTLKIQPAELGDSAVYLCASSSKSRQERNQPQHFGDGTRLSIL.

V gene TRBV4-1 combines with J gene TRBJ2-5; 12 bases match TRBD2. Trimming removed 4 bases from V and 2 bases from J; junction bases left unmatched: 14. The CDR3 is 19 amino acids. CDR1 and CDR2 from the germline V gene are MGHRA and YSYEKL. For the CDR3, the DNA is TGCGCCAGCAGCCTTACGCCGGGACTAGCGGGTTACCTACAAGAGACCCAGTACTTC. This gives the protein CASSLTPGLAGYLQETQYF.

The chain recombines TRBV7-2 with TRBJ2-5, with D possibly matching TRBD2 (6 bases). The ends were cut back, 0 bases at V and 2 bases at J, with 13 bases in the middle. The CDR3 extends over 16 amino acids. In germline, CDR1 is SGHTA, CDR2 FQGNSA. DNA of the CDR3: TGTGCCAGCAGCTTAGCCCCGGGGGTGAGTCAAGAGACCCAGTACTTC. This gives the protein CASSLAPGVSQETQYF.

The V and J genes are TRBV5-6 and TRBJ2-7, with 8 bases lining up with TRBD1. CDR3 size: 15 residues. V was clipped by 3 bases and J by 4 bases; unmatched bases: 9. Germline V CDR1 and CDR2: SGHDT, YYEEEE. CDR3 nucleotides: TGTGCCAGCAGCTCCCTGACAGGGGAGTCGTACGAGCAGTACTTC. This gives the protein CASSSLTGESYEQYF.